This T cell receptor beta chain was recovered during a study of blood T cell repertoires in COVID-19. The CDR3 runs to 12 residues. The germline V gene has CDR1 MDHEN and CDR2 SYDVKM. The V and J ends lost 5 bases and 6 bases respectively, with 10 bases between them. In the original analysis: Researchers report that nucleated cell counts were estimated from reference gene primer amplification. Generated by immunoSEQ multiplex PCR, the TCRdb table keeps only in-frame clones and is missing some. V, J and clone size are those of that table, while D and trimming were read from the DNA. The table records about 140,000 clones, around 78% of them present only once.

The chain links TRBV28 to TRBJ1-2, with D hard to call. The sequence was collected from a woman in her sixties or seventies with acute or convalescent COVID-19. The sample comprised peripheral blood. DNA for the CDR3: TGTGCCAGCAGTCGAGGTGCCCATGGCTACACCTTC. It encodes CASSRGAHGYTF.